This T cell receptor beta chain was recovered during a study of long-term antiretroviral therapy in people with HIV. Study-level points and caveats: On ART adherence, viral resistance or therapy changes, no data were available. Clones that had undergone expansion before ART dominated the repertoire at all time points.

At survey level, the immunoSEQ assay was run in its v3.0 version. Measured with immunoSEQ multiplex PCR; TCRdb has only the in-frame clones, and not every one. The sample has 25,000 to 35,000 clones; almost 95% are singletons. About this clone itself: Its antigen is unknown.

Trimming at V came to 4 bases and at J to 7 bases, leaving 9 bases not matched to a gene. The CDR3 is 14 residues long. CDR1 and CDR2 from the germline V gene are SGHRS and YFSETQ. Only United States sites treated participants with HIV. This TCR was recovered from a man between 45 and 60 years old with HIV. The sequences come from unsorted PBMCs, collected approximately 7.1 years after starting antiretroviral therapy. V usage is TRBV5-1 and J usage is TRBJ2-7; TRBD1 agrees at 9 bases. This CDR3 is CASSRDRVRGEQYF. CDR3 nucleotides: TGCGCCAGCAGCCGGGACAGGGTGAGAGGGGAGCAGTACTTC.